A single sample gave rise to the 26 T cell receptor beta chains below, sequenced in a study of blood T cells in healthy people across ages. A sample-barcoded 5' primer and a J-beta primer mix were used in a second PCR of about 7 to 12 cycles. MiXCR was run by TCRdb on the 5' RACE reads, yielding one entry per CDR3 protein. The sample lists around 800,000 distinct CDR3 sequences, about 46% seen once, with 15% to 20% in the top ten. Sample: blood. The receptors come from a man older than 75 in good health.

This chain joins TRBV18 and TRBJ2-1; D call uncertain. Deletions cut 3 bases from V and 8 bases from J, with 8 bases between. Germline CDR1 reads KGHSH; CDR2 reads LQKENI. The CDR3 covers 12 residues. This CDR3 reads CASSPSGDEQFF. CDR3 in DNA: TGTGCCAGCTCACCGAGTGGCGATGAGCAGTTCTTC.

This clonotype was recorded only once. The rearrangement links TRBV7-9 to TRBJ2-7; D might be TRBD1 or TRBD2, each matching 5 bases. This CDR3 spans 16 amino acids. CDR1 is SEHNR, CDR2 FQNEAQ, per germline (reference sequence). V lost 3 bases to trimming and J lost 1 base, with 16 bases between them. CDR3 nucleotide sequence: TGTGCCAGCAGCTTCGAGGGCAGGGTCCTTTCCTACGAGCAGTACTTC. Translating it yields CASSFEGRVLSYEQYF.

Concerning this clonotype itself: A much more abundant neighbour one base away suggests this may be a read error. The chain uses TRBV28 and TRBJ2-1; D remains unclear. The CDR3 is 11 residues long. CDR1 and CDR2 from the germline V gene are MDHEN and SYDVKM. CDR3 in DNA: TGTGCCAGCAGTTTCCGGAGTGAGCGGTTCTTC. Its translation: CASSFRSERFF.

The genes are TRBV12-3 or TRBV12-4 and TRBJ2-2; D is perhaps TRBD2 (6 bases). The CDR3 runs to 16 residues. With 1 base removed from V and 1 base from J, the gap between germline ends came to 10 bases. CDR3 loop: CASSLVAAMNTGELFF. CDR3 nucleotide sequence: TGTGCCAGCAGTTTAGTAGCGGCTATGAACACCGGGGAGCTGTTTTTT.

This clonotype turned up a few times. The gene calls are TRBV14 and TRBJ2-5; TRBD2 might be the D (6 bases). From germline, CDR1 is SGHDN and CDR2 FVKESK. The length of the CDR3 is 14 residues. Trimming removed 1 base from V and 5 bases from J, with 11 bases in between. Here the CDR3 reads CASSQAQEGETQYF. The CDR3 DNA follows: TGTGCCAGCAGCCAAGCGCAGGAGGGGGAGACCCAGTACTTC.

The V and J genes are TRBV11-2 and TRBJ2-3, with D possibly TRBD1 on 6 matching bases. CDR1 and CDR2 (germline): SGHAT, FQNNGV. The CDR3 loop spans 17 amino acids. Trimming took off 1 base at V and 0 bases at J, with 14 bases between the two ends. CDR3 DNA sequence: TGTGCCAGCAGCTTAGTGTCTGGGACATCTAGCACAGATACGCAGTATTTT. It yields the protein CASSLVSGTSSTDTQYF.

This chain uses TRBV21-1 with TRBJ1-6; TRBD1, as called in the table, went unchecked against the DNA. TRBV21-1 is a listed pseudogene. This CDR3 spans 19 amino acids. The CDR3 DNA follows: TGTGCCAGCAGCAAAGGAGGCTCCGGGACAGGGGATTCTAATTCACCCCTCCACTTT. Amino acid sequence: CASSKGGSGTGDSNSPLHF.

A few counts support this clonotype. V and J are TRBV4-3 and TRBJ2-7; 7 bases are a match to TRBD2. Trimming cost V 1 base and J 3 bases; bases outside gene matches: 3. The CDR3 spans 14 residues. Germline CDR1 LGHNA, CDR2 YSLEER. The CDR3 protein is CASSQAERDYEQYF. CDR3 DNA sequence: TGCGCCAGCAGCCAAGCGGAGCGGGACTACGAGCAGTACTTC.

This chain connects TRBV7-2 to TRBJ1-4, with D perhaps TRBD1 (6 bases). V gave up 5 bases and J gave up 5 bases, with 18 bases separating them. The CDR3 length is 16 residues. Germline assignment: CDR1 SGHTA and CDR2 FQGNSA. The CDR3 DNA sequence: TGTGCCAGCAGCCAGGGACACCAGCTAGAAAATGAAAAACTGTTTTTT. It encodes CASSQGHQLENEKLFF.

With regard to this clonotype: One base away lies a much larger clone, so this may be a sequencing read error. The rearrangement links TRBV29-1 to TRBJ2-7; no clear D. Trimming shortened V by 1 base and J by 4 bases, and 5 bases separated the two germline ends. The germline CDR1 and CDR2 sequences are SQVTM and ANQGSEA. The CDR3 sequence is 11 residues long. CDR3 in DNA: TGCAGCGTTGAAGGCAAGTACGAGCAGTACTTC. Translating gives CSVEGKYEQYF.

The chain recombines TRBV5-5 with TRBJ2-5; 8 positions agree with TRBD2. CDR3 size: 15 residues. The V and J ends lost 2 bases and 1 base, in that order; junction bases with no gene match: 4. The V gene's germline CDR1 is SGHKS and CDR2 YYEKEE (reference sequence). The CDR3 region has the DNA TGTGCCAGCAGCTTAGCGGGAGCGCCCCAAGAGACCCAGTACTTC. It is translated as CASSLAGAPQETQYF.

The V gene is TRBV6-1, the J gene TRBJ1-6; 9 bases match TRBD1. Germline lookup yields CDR1 MNHNS and CDR2 SASEGT. V was clipped by 2 bases and J by 10 bases; unmatched bases: 12. This CDR3 region has 17 residues. The CDR3 bases are TGTGCCAGCAGTGAACAGGGGCCGGGACAGGGCGGATCACCCCTCCACTTT. Its protein is CASSEQGPGQGGSPLHF.

The CDR3 loop reads CASSRRSAEGNEQFF. The CDR3 DNA reads as TGCGCCAGCAGCCGAAGGTCAGCGGAGGGCAATGAGCAGTTCTTC. The V gene is TRBV5-1, the J gene TRBJ2-1; D may be TRBD2 (6 bases). This CDR3 spans 15 amino acids. Germline V gene data show CDR1 as SGHRS and CDR2 as YFSETQ. V lost 4 bases and J lost 6, with 17 bases in between.

This rearrangement joins TRBV4-2 to TRBJ2-3, with D hard to call. There are 15 residues in the CDR3. The germline V gene has CDR1 LGHNA and CDR2 YNFKEQ. V was pared by 0 bases and J by 0 bases, with 7 bases between. As DNA, the CDR3 is TGTGCCAGCAGCCAAGAAAGGATAAGCACAGATACGCAGTATTTT. It codes for CASSQERISTDTQYF.

Concerning this clonotype itself: This may be a read error, as it is one base from a much larger clone. This chain connects TRBV20-1 to TRBJ2-5; the match to TRBD2 covers 7 bases. The tail of the sequence fits TRBJ2-1 better, so the J call may be wrong. The CDR3 length is 15 residues. CDR1 and CDR2 (germline): DFQATT, SNEGSKA (reference sequence). CDR3 loop: CSARDRAGYQETQFF. CDR3 DNA sequence: TGCAGTGCTAGAGACCGAGCGGGGTACCAAGAGACCCAGTTCTTC.

The table lists this clonotype with a few counts. The CDR3 reads CASSQSGGSSYEQYF. Written as DNA, the CDR3 is TGCGCCAGCAGCCAGTCCGGGGGCAGCTCCTACGAGCAGTACTTC. J is TRBJ2-7 and V is TRBV4-1, with D possibly being TRBD1 or TRBD2 (6 bases each). This CDR3 comprises 15 residues. The germline CDR1 and CDR2 sequences are MGHRA and YSYEKL. Trimming stripped 3 bases from V and 0 bases from J, with 12 bases between.

The chain combines TRBV20-1 with TRBJ2-7; TRBD1 might be the D (6 bases). The CDR3 runs to 12 residues. V dropped 5 bases and J dropped 5 bases, with 13 bases sitting between them. Per the germline V gene, CDR1 is DFQATT and CDR2 is SNEGSKA (reference sequence). The CDR3: CSADQGNDEQYF. The CDR3 nucleotides are TGCAGTGCTGATCAGGGGAATGACGAGCAGTACTTC.

V gene TRBV11-3 combines with J gene TRBJ2-7, with 10 bases aligning to TRBD2. The germline gives CDR1 SGHNT, CDR2 YENEEA. This CDR3 region has 17 residues. The ends lost 6 bases at V and 5 bases at J; junction bases unmatched: 16. The CDR3: CASSQDRTSGWWDEQYF. The CDR3 DNA reads as TGTGCCAGCAGTCAAGACCGGACTAGCGGTTGGTGGGACGAGCAGTACTTC.

In the case of this clonotype: A much larger clone lies a single base off, so this may be a read error. The chain has TRBV29-1 and TRBJ2-5; D is tentatively TRBD1 or TRBD2 (7 bases each). The CDR3 is 14 residues long. CDR1 is SQVTM and CDR2 is ANQGSEA in the germline V gene. Trimming shortened V by 6 bases and J by 0 bases, and 14 bases separated the two germline ends. CDR3 sequence reads: CSVSGGGDQETQYF. Written as DNA, the CDR3 is TGCAGCGTGTCAGGGGGAGGGGACCAAGAGACCCAGTACTTC.

This clonotype has a handful of counts. CDR3 bases: TGCAGCGTCCGCAAAGGTGGGGGTGTCGAGCAGTACTTC. Its translation: CSVRKGGGVEQYF. The chain carries TRBV29-1 and TRBJ2-4; D possibly uses TRBD1 or TRBD2 (5 bases each). TRBJ2-7 matches the DNA end more closely, so the J call is doubtful. The CDR3 extends over 13 amino acids. Germline loops: CDR1 SQVTM, CDR2 ANQGSEA.

This clonotype was picked up many times. The rearrangement links TRBV20-1 to TRBJ2-1; 11 bases map to TRBD2. Trimming removed 2 bases from V and 3 bases from J; junction bases left unmatched: 3. This CDR3 contains 15 residues. The V gene's germline CDR1 is DFQATT and CDR2 SNEGSKA (reference sequence). CDR3 amino acids: CSARTGLADYNEQFF. Written as DNA, the CDR3 is TGCAGTGCTAGAACGGGACTAGCGGACTACAATGAGCAGTTCTTC.

This clonotype turned up a few times. This may be a read error, as it is one base from a much larger clone. This chain links TRBV7-2 with TRBJ2-1, with 12 bases aligning to TRBD2. The closer fit of TRBJ2-7 to the DNA end suggests the J call may be wrong. Germline V lookup: CDR1 SGHTA, CDR2 FQGNSA. This CDR3 has 18 residues. The CDR3 DNA sequence: TGTGCCAGCAGCCATTCCGGACTAGCGGGAAACTCCTACAATGAGCAGTACTTC. As protein: CASSHSGLAGNSYNEQYF.

V usage is TRBV7-9 and J usage is TRBJ2-4, with D possibly TRBD1 on 6 matching bases. Trimming removed 5 bases from V and 1 base from J, with 12 bases in between. The germline V gene has CDR1 SEHNR and CDR2 FQNEAQ (reference sequence). This CDR3 spans 15 amino acids. CDR3 sequence reads: CASSNNRVAKNIQYF. In DNA, the CDR3 is TGTGCCAGCAGCAACAACAGGGTCGCCAAAAACATTCAGTACTTC. The full variable domain, its missing parts supplied by reference TRBV7-9 and TRBJ2-4, is DTGVSQNPRHKITKRGQNVTFRCDPISEHNRLYWYRQTLGQGPEFLTYFQNEAQLEKSRLLSDRFSAERPKGSFSTLEIQRTEQGDSAMYLCASSNNRVAKNIQYFGAGTRLSVL.

The chain joins TRBV2 to TRBJ1-4, with 9 bases fitting TRBD1. Germline values: CDR1 SNHLY, CDR2 FYNNEI. V shed 6 bases and J 5 bases; nucleotides not matched to a gene: 7. The CDR3 is made up of 15 amino acids. The CDR3 DNA follows: TGTGCCAGCAGAGTTGGGACAGGGTCCAATGAAAAACTGTTTTTT. Its protein product is CASRVGTGSNEKLFF.

This rearrangement joins TRBV7-2 to TRBJ2-5, with TRBD1 matching 8 bases. Losses at the gene ends were 4 bases for V and 5 bases for J; bases not matched to a gene: 6. Germline-derived CDR1 and CDR2 are SGHTA and FQGNSA. The length of the CDR3 is 14 residues. The DNA of the CDR3 is TGTGCCAGCAGCTCCAGGGGGCGCTGGGAGACCCAGTACTTC. Translated, it gives CASSSRGRWETQYF.

This clonotype was counted a few times. The chain has TRBV15 and TRBJ1-5, with D hard to call. V lost 0 bases and J lost 3, with 6 bases in between. The CDR3 runs to 14 residues. Looked up from germline, CDR1 is LNHNV and CDR2 is YYDKDF (reference sequence). The CDR3 is CATSRDSINQPQHF. The CDR3 DNA reads TGTGCCACCAGCAGAGATAGTATCAATCAGCCCCAGCATTTT.